The rows below give T cell receptor beta chains drawn from one sample of a study of CD8 T cells in Susac syndrome. TCRdb ran MiXCR on the immunoSEQ multiplex PCR reads and lists one entry per CDR3 protein. The sample carries about 240,000 distinct CDR3 sequences, around 96% recorded once. Material for sequencing was CD4+ T cells from PBMCs. The receptors originated from a human donor with Susac syndrome. The CDR3 runs from the conserved cysteine through the conserved F or W. Each record gives: J gene, D gene, V gene, clone size, CDR3 protein, CDR3 DNA. The D gene is left open where the match is weak. The size of a clone is reported for some rows only, either as once, few or many, or as a class for expanded clones.

>TRBJ1-2|TRBD1|TRBV6-1|few
CASSQGQGTGYTF
TGTGCCAGCAGTCAAGGACAGGGGACGGGCTACACCTTC
>TRBJ1-2|TRBD1|TRBV20-1|.
CSAITGANYGYTF
TGCAGTGCTATTACAGGGGCGAACTATGGCTACACCTTC
>TRBJ2-3|.|TRBV9|.
CASSVEAYTDTQYF
TGTGCCAGCAGCGTAGAGGCGTACACAGATACGCAGTATTTT
>TRBJ2-7|.|TRBV29-1|few
CSVGGPTQEQYF
TGCAGCGTTGGGGGACCCACCCAGGAGCAGTACTTC
>TRBJ1-4|.|TRBV24-1|.
CATSDIQGEKLFF
TGTGCCACCAGTGACATACAGGGAGAAAAACTGTTTTTT
>TRBJ1-3|.|TRBV6-5|.
CASSGSYSGNTIYF
TGTGCCAGCAGCGGGTCCTACTCTGGAAACACCATATATTTT
>TRBJ2-1|.|TRBV5-6|.
CASSYDNEQFF
TGTGCCAGCAGCTACGACAATGAGCAGTTCTTC
>TRBJ1-2|TRBD1|TRBV20-1|.
CSASRPRGQGTIHGYTF
TGCAGTGCTAGTCGGCCCCGCGGACAGGGAACAATTCATGGCTACACCTTC
>TRBJ2-7|.|TRBV11-2|.
CASSRIRSHEQYF
TGTGCCAGCAGTCGAATTCGCTCCCACGAGCAGTACTTC
>TRBJ1-1|.|TRBV9|.
CASSPAGATNTEAFF
TGTGCCAGCAGCCCTGCGGGGGCAACGAACACTGAAGCTTTCTTT
>TRBJ1-1|.|TRBV20-1|.
CSARNPGPGTEAFF
TGCAGTGCTAGAAACCCAGGGCCGGGCACTGAAGCTTTCTTT
>TRBJ1-5|.|TRBV6-6|.
CASSSRTGIGQPQHF
TGTGCCAGCAGTTCCCGGACGGGAATCGGTCAGCCCCAGCATTTT
>TRBJ1-2|.|TRBV6-5|.
CASSYGGYGYTF
TGTGCCAGCAGTTACGGCGGCTATGGCTACACCTTC
>TRBJ1-1|TRBD1|TRBV15|.
CATSRPTRTGGAFF
TGTGCCACCAGCAGGCCTACACGGACAGGGGGGGCTTTCTTT
>TRBJ2-5|.|TRBV28|.
CASSLSFEETQYF
TGTGCCAGCAGTTTAAGTTTCGAAGAGACCCAGTACTTC
>TRBJ2-1|.|TRBV28|.
CASSLLQRQFF
TGTGCCAGCAGTTTGTTACAAAGGCAGTTCTTC
>TRBJ2-3|TRBD2|TRBV2|.
CASSVGGGPGDTQYF
TGTGCCAGCAGTGTTGGGGGAGGGCCGGGGGATACGCAGTATTTT
>TRBJ2-2|.|TRBV7-6|.
CASSMRDGQLNGELFF
TGTGCCAGCAGTATGAGAGATGGACAGTTGAACGGGGAGCTGTTTTTT
>TRBJ2-3|.|TRBV21-1|.
CASSKDSGRSTDTQYF
TGTGCCAGCAGCAAAGACTCAGGGCGAAGCACAGATACGCAGTATTTT
>TRBJ2-3|.|TRBV3-1|.
CASTVGLKHTDTQYF
TGTGCCAGCACCGTGGGATTGAAGCACACAGATACGCAGTATTTT
>TRBJ1-1|.|TRBV20-1|.
CSARVAGMNTEAFF
TGCAGTGCTAGAGTCGCGGGAATGAACACTGAAGCTTTCTTT
>TRBJ2-5|.|TRBV4-1|.
CASSQNIRTVQETQYF
TGCGCCAGCAGCCAAAATATCCGGACAGTCCAAGAGACCCAGTACTTC
>TRBJ1-2|TRBD1|TRBV7-9|.
CASSLARGPGYTF
TGTGCCAGCAGCTTAGCCAGGGGGCCTGGCTACACCTTC
>TRBJ2-1|TRBD2|TRBV28|.
CASITAASGRNEQFF
TGTGCCAGCATCACCGCCGCGAGCGGGAGAAATGAGCAGTTCTTC
>TRBJ2-2|TRBD1|TRBV29-1|once
CSAGQGNTGELFF
TGCAGCGCGGGACAGGGGAACACCGGGGAGCTGTTTTTT
>TRBJ2-3|TRBD2|TRBV11-1|.
CASSRRLAGGSDTQYF
TGTGCCAGCAGCCGCAGACTAGCGGGAGGGTCGGATACGCAGTATTTT
>TRBJ1-2|TRBD1|TRBV7-9|.
CASSSRQGNNYGYTF
TGTGCCAGCAGCTCCCGACAGGGTAATAACTATGGCTACACCTTC
>TRBJ1-1|TRBD1|TRBV11-2|.
CASVGPGQGAKAFF
TGTGCCAGCGTGGGGCCGGGACAGGGGGCTAAAGCTTTCTTT
>TRBJ2-7|.|TRBV21-1|.
CASSKCHLPYEQYF
TGTGCCAGCAGCAAATGCCACCTTCCCTACGAGCAGTACTTC
>TRBJ2-1|.|TRBV12-3/TRBV12-4|.
CASSSVQGERQFF
TGTGCCAGCAGTTCCGTACAGGGCGAGAGGCAGTTCTTC
>TRBJ1-2|.|TRBV29-1|.
CSVHGEGDGYTF
TGCAGCGTTCACGGCGAGGGAGACGGCTACACCTTC